The clone carrying this TCR beta chain was detected a few times. As processed by the authors: Scientists estimated how many nucleated cells there were by amplifying reference gene primers. The table came from immunoSEQ multiplex PCR; TCRdb's copy has only in-frame clones and leaves some out. The D gene and trimming were derived from the DNA, and the V and J assignments and clone size from that table. The sample includes roughly 250,000 clones, about 87% seen only once; the top ten take about 2.5%. The data were obtained in a study of blood T cell repertoires in COVID-19. Study background: Acute-phase and convalescent COVID-19 samples originated in the United States, Italy and Spain. The cDNA or gDNA used as material had been derived from T cells, B-cell-depleted T cells, or PBMCs.

The sequencing input was peripheral blood. The sequence came from a woman aged 45-60 years with acute or convalescent COVID-19.

CDR3 region: CASSQDPGFRNEKLFF. CDR3 bases: TGCGCCAGCAGCCAAGACCCAGGGTTCCGTAATGAAAAACTGTTTTTT. This chain links TRBV4-3 with TRBJ1-4, with D maybe TRBD1 (5 bases). Germline V CDR1 and CDR2: LGHNA, YSLEER. This CDR3 contains 16 residues. V lost 0 bases and J lost 4, with 12 bases in between.